The 30 T cell receptor beta chains below come from one sample, sequenced in a study of blood T cell repertoires in COVID-19. Clones were read by immunoSEQ multiplex PCR, and TCRdb kept only the in-frame ones, dropping some. This table holds fewer than 150,000 clones, less than 80% found once. Material: peripheral blood. The receptors come from a man aged 45-65 years with acute or convalescent COVID-19.

The gene calls are TRBV6-5 and TRBJ1-4; no reliable D call. This CDR3 region has 14 residues. Germline-derived CDR1 and CDR2 are MNHEY and SVGAGI. V lost 6 bases and J 6 bases, leaving 14 bases between the germline ends. CDR3 in amino acids: CASRDSSGDEKLFF. The CDR3 DNA reads TGTGCCAGCAGGGACTCCTCCGGCGATGAAAAACTGTTTTTT.

V gene TRBV18 combines with J gene TRBJ2-1, with D hard to call. Germline assignment: CDR1 KGHSH and CDR2 LQKENI. The V end was cut by 3 bases, the J end by 5 bases, with 14 bases between. The CDR3 loop spans 15 amino acids. The CDR3 is CASSPSASPNNEQFF. The CDR3 DNA sequence: TGTGCCAGCTCACCCTCCGCCTCTCCTAACAATGAGCAGTTCTTC.

The J gene is TRBJ2-5, the V gene TRBV5-4; 13 bases agree with TRBD2. V trimming: 0 bases; J trimming: 2 bases; junction bases outside the gene matches: 1. Germline V gene sequence: CDR1 SGHNT, CDR2 YYREEE (reference sequence). CDR3 size: 16 residues. CDR3 nucleotides: TGTGCCAGCAGCTTGGGGGGACTAGCGGGACAAGAGACCCAGTACTTC. It encodes CASSLGGLAGQETQYF.

The CDR3 DNA reads TGTGCCTGGAGTGCTCTGACAGGGTATGGCTACACCTTC. This codes for CAWSALTGYGYTF. The genes are TRBV30 and TRBJ1-2, with TRBD1 identical over 7 bases. The CDR3 contains 13 residues. Germline CDR1 GTSNPN, CDR2 SVGIG (reference sequence). With V trimmed by 1 base and J by 5 bases, 4 bases remained unmatched.

The chain employs TRBV11-2 and TRBJ2-7; D might be TRBD2 (6 bases). The CDR3 runs to 14 residues. The V and J ends lost 1 base and 3 bases respectively, with 10 bases between them. Germline V gene lookup returns CDR1 SGHAT and CDR2 FQNNGV. The CDR3 nucleotides are TGTGCCAGCAGCTTAGGGGGCGGGGTCTACGAGCAGTACTTC. It specifies CASSLGGGVYEQYF.

The DNA of the CDR3 is TGTGCCAGCAGTTTATTAGCGGCAGATACGCAGTATTTT. It translates to CASSLLAADTQYF. This chain links TRBV27 with TRBJ2-3, with D maybe TRBD2 (6 bases). Looked up from germline, CDR1 is MNHEY and CDR2 is SMNVEV (reference sequence). The CDR3 is 13 residues long. The V end lost 1 base, the J end lost 4 bases, and 6 bases lay between the germline ends.

The CDR3 region is CASSLGTYTEAFF. The CDR3 DNA reads as TGTGCCAGCAGTTTGGGCACCTACACTGAAGCTTTCTTT. The chain combines TRBV12-3 or TRBV12-4 with TRBJ1-1; D uncertain. The germline V and J ends were trimmed by 3 bases and 3 bases, with 8 bases remaining between them. This CDR3 is 13 amino acids long.

The chain combines TRBV19 with TRBJ2-3, with 8 bases lining up with TRBD2. The J segment lost 2 bases and the V segment lost 10 bases, leaving 11 bases of the junction unmatched. CDR1 LNHDA and CDR2 SQIVND come from the germline V gene (reference sequence). The CDR3 totals 15 residues. CDR3 sequence: CATGGLAGHTDTQYF. The CDR3 DNA reads TGTGCCACCGGGGGTCTAGCGGGTCACACAGATACGCAGTATTTT.

The V and J genes are TRBV6-5 and TRBJ1-4, with D tentatively TRBD1 (5 bases). The V gene's germline CDR1 is MNHEY and CDR2 SVGAGI. With 0 bases removed from V and 8 bases from J, the gap between germline ends came to 16 bases. This CDR3 is built from 16 residues. The CDR3 DNA sequence: TGTGCCAGCAGTTACTCGATGACAGCCCTTCAAGAAAAACTGTTTTTT. It translates to CASSYSMTALQEKLFF.

This clone showed up just once. V gene TRBV4-1 combines with J gene TRBJ1-1; 8 positions match TRBD1. Trimming at V came to 2 bases and at J to 3 bases, leaving 5 bases not matched to a gene. The CDR3 is made up of 15 amino acids. Germline CDR1 MGHRA, CDR2 YSYEKL. CDR3 in amino acids: CASSQLDRAYTEAFF. Written as DNA, the CDR3 is TGCGCCAGCAGCCAACTGGACAGGGCTTACACTGAAGCTTTCTTT.

This chain links TRBV4-1 with TRBJ2-1, with D tentatively TRBD1 (5 bases). CDR1 is MGHRA and CDR2 is YSYEKL in the germline V gene. The V and J ends lost 0 bases and 4 bases respectively, with 19 bases between them. This CDR3 has 18 amino acids. CDR3 DNA sequence: TGCGCCAGCAGCCAAGATCAGGGCGAAGGTACTAATTACAATGAGCAGTTCTTC. Its translation is CASSQDQGEGTNYNEQFF.

J is TRBJ1-1 and V is TRBV20-1; tentative D call: TRBD1 (5 bases). Germline V gene sequence: CDR1 DFQATT, CDR2 SNEGSKA (reference sequence). This CDR3 has 10 residues. The DNA for the CDR3 is TGCAGGGGGGGGAACACTGAAGCTTTCTTT. Its protein product is CRGGNTEAFF.

This clone appeared a few times. V gene TRBV28 combines with J gene TRBJ2-7, with a tentative D call TRBD1 (5 bases). CDR3 length equals 12 residues. Germline CDR1 MDHEN, CDR2 SYDVKM. V dropped 3 bases and J dropped 3 bases, with 6 bases sitting between them. The CDR3 DNA sequence: TGTGCCAGCAGTTTGACAGACTACGAGCAGTACTTC. Protein: CASSLTDYEQYF.

The chain carries TRBV19 and TRBJ1-2; possible D gene TRBD1, 5 bases. Per the germline V gene, CDR1 is LNHDA and CDR2 is SQIVND (reference sequence). Trimming pared 5 bases from V and 1 base from J, leaving 11 bases between. This CDR3 is built from 14 residues. The DNA for the CDR3 is TGTGCCAGTAGTCCGGCTGACAGTAACTATGGCTACACCTTC. It encodes CASSPADSNYGYTF.

The rearrangement joins TRBV4-1 to TRBJ2-7; 7 bases are a match to TRBD2. CDR1 and CDR2 (germline): MGHRA, YSYEKL. The CDR3 has 16 amino acids. J lost 0 bases, V lost 3 bases, and 8 bases had no gene match. The CDR3 reads CASSHRSSGSSYEQYF. The CDR3 region has the DNA TGCGCCAGCAGCCACAGATCTAGCGGCAGCTCCTACGAGCAGTACTTC.

This clone was observed once. V gene TRBV4-1 combines with J gene TRBJ2-5; no clear D. The CDR3 covers 15 residues. Germline CDR1 MGHRA, CDR2 YSYEKL. V was shortened by 0 bases and J by 5 bases, with 13 bases between the two germline ends. The CDR3 DNA reads TGCGCCAGCAGCCAAGATTGGCAGTCCTTTGAGACCCAGTACTTC. Its translation: CASSQDWQSFETQYF.

This chain uses TRBV29-1 with TRBJ2-3; 7 bases fit TRBD2. J was trimmed by 1 base and V by 6 bases; bases with no gene match: 4. This CDR3 has 13 amino acids. From germline, CDR1 is SQVTM and CDR2 ANQGSEA. In DNA form, the CDR3 reads TGCAGCGTCCCCACTAGCGGCACAGATACGCAGTATTTT. Its protein product is CSVPTSGTDTQYF.

The gene calls are TRBV29-1 and TRBJ2-6; D uncertain. The germline V gene encodes CDR1 SQVTM and CDR2 ANQGSEA. Trimming cost V 7 bases and J 0 bases, with 10 bases left between them. The CDR3 totals 14 residues. CDR3: CSARSFSGANVLTF. CDR3 bases: TGCAGCGCTCGGAGTTTCTCTGGGGCCAACGTCCTGACTTTC.

The chain combines TRBV5-1 with TRBJ1-4, with D possibly being TRBD1 (5 bases). V was cut by 0 bases and J by 7 bases, with 16 bases left in between. The germline V gene has CDR1 SGHRS and CDR2 YFSETQ. This CDR3 spans 16 amino acids. In nucleotides, the CDR3 is TGCGCCAGCAGCTTGGGGAGGGACTTACTGCGTGAAAAACTGTTTTTT. This gives the protein CASSLGRDLLREKLFF.

Note on this clone: The same CDR3 is also encoded by other DNA sequences in this sample. The chain employs TRBV15 and TRBJ2-1; 7 bases map to TRBD1. Per the germline V gene, CDR1 is LNHNV and CDR2 is YYDKDF (reference sequence). J lost 5 bases, V lost 0 bases, and 1 base had no gene match. The CDR3 is 14 amino acids. This CDR3 reads CATSREGTDNEQFF. CDR3 sequence (DNA): TGTGCCACCAGCAGAGAGGGGACAGACAATGAGCAGTTCTTC.

The chain has TRBV5-6 and TRBJ1-5; D is ambiguous. Trimming left V 6 bases short and J 0 bases short, with 19 bases between. The CDR3 consists of 17 residues. Germline CDR1 reads SGHDT; CDR2 reads YYEEEE. In nucleotides, the CDR3 is TGTGCCAGCAACCTTCAGGCGGGGATTTATAGCAATCAGCCCCAGCATTTT. Its protein product is CASNLQAGIYSNQPQHF.

The chain employs TRBV27 and TRBJ2-3, with D perhaps matching TRBD2 (7 bases). Between the trimmed V and J ends, which lost 2 bases and 3 bases, there was a span of 15 bases. Germline assignment: CDR1 MNHEY and CDR2 SMNVEV (reference sequence). This CDR3 has 16 amino acids. The CDR3 reads CASSLMGGAGTDTQYF. CDR3 coding DNA: TGTGCCAGCAGTTTAATGGGGGGGGCTGGGACAGATACGCAGTATTTT.

The table lists this clone with many counts. The chain recombines TRBV27 with TRBJ2-7, with TRBD2 identical over 7 bases. This CDR3 has 15 residues. Per the germline V gene, CDR1 is MNHEY and CDR2 is SMNVEV (reference sequence). The V segment lost 6 bases and the J segment 2 bases; nucleotides outside the gene matches: 10. The CDR3 DNA sequence: TGTGCCAGCAGGAGGGAGGGAATTTGGACCTACGAGCAGTACTTC. Protein product: CASRREGIWTYEQYF.

This clone showed up just once. The chain combines TRBV19 with TRBJ2-2, with D perhaps matching TRBD2 (5 bases). The CDR3 is 14 amino acids. Trimming stripped 5 bases from V and 3 bases from J, with 10 bases between. Looked up from germline, CDR1 is LNHDA and CDR2 is SQIVND (reference sequence). CDR3 nucleotides: TGTGCCAGTAGTTCTCCCGGGGACACCGGGGAGCTGTTTTTT. Its protein product is CASSSPGDTGELFF.

The rearrangement links TRBV3-1 (or the pseudogene TRBV3-2) to TRBJ2-5, with 13 bases aligning to TRBD2. V lost 5 bases to trimming and J lost 3 bases; unmatched junction nucleotides: 0. CDR3 length: 14 amino acids. The germline CDR1 and CDR2 sequences are LGHDT and YNNKEL (reference sequence). CDR3 residues: CASSGLAGEETQYF. CDR3 in DNA: TGTGCCAGCAGCGGACTAGCGGGAGAAGAGACCCAGTACTTC.

This clone was seen a few times. The chain employs TRBV6-5 and TRBJ1-4, with 7 bases aligning to TRBD1. The V gene end was trimmed by 2 bases and the J gene end by 4 bases; junction bases not matched to a gene: 7. Per the germline V gene, CDR1 is MNHEY and CDR2 is SVGAGI. This CDR3 has 16 residues. CDR3 in amino acids: CASSYEGTVDNEKLFF. CDR3 nucleotide sequence: TGTGCCAGCAGTTACGAGGGGACAGTTGATAATGAAAAACTGTTTTTT.

The chain joins TRBV5-1 to TRBJ2-5; 13 bases map to TRBD2. After removal of 0 bases from V and 2 bases from J, the junction contained 4 bases not matched to a gene. The germline V gene has CDR1 SGHRS and CDR2 YFSETQ. The CDR3 sequence is 17 residues long. The CDR3 sequence is CASSLGLAGGQQETQYF. DNA for the CDR3: TGCGCCAGCAGCTTGGGACTAGCGGGGGGCCAACAAGAGACCCAGTACTTC.

The V gene is TRBV2, the J gene TRBJ1-6; 7 positions match TRBD1. Germline values: CDR1 SNHLY, CDR2 FYNNEI. V shed 6 bases and J 7 bases; nucleotides not matched to a gene: 6. The CDR3 runs 14 residues. The CDR3 DNA sequence: TGTGCCAGCAGGGACAGGACTCCCAATTCACCCCTCCACTTT. Protein sequence: CASRDRTPNSPLHF.

This clone was found a few times. The chain joins TRBV24-1 to TRBJ1-2, with TRBD1 identical over 11 bases. The CDR3 is made up of 14 amino acids. Germline trimming cut 7 bases from V and 6 bases from J; bases unmatched to any gene: 6. Germline assignment: CDR1 KGHDR and CDR2 SFDVKD. CDR3 nucleotides: TGTGCCACCAGGAACCCGGACAGGGGGCATGGCTACACCTTC. This sequence encodes CATRNPDRGHGYTF.

The gene calls are TRBV5-6 and TRBJ2-7; 7 bases fit TRBD2. This CDR3 has 13 residues. Trimming took 5 bases from V and 5 from J; bases not matched to a gene: 7. Germline lookup yields CDR1 SGHDT and CDR2 YYEEEE. This CDR3 is CASSWGGYDEQYF. The CDR3 bases are TGTGCCAGCAGTTGGGGGGGATACGACGAGCAGTACTTC.